A selection of T cell receptor beta chains follows, all from one sample in a study of cytomegalovirus exposure and HLA in healthy donors. Profiled with immunoSEQ multiplex PCR; TCRdb holds only in-frame clones, not every one. Among some 200,000 clones listed, roughly 80% were seen once. Sequenced sample: PBMCs. The source is a young woman in good health and CMV-seronegative. Each CDR3 is given with its conserved first and last residue. D genes are given only for firm matches. Expanded clones are given a class, and other clones once, few, many or no size at all.

len	v_gene	abundance	d_gene	j_gene	CDR3nt	CDR3aa
14	TRBV7-6	NA	TRBD1	TRBJ1-1	TGTGCCAGCAGCTTAGGGGACAGCAACACTGAAGCTTTCTTT	CASSLGDSNTEAFF
16	TRBV28	NA	TRBD1	TRBJ1-1	TGTGCCAGCAGTTCGCCGGGACAGGGGATGAACACTGAAGCTTTCTTT	CASSSPGQGMNTEAFF
15	TRBV6-5	NA	TRBD1	TRBJ1-2	TGTGCCAGCAGTTACTCCACAGGGGGTAACTATGGCTACACCTTC	CASSYSTGGNYGYTF
16	TRBV15	NA	NA	TRBJ1-3	TGTGCCACCAGCGTTGTGAGTAGGAGCTCTGGAAACACCATATATTTT	CATSVVSRSSGNTIYF
13	TRBV5-1	few	NA	TRBJ2-7	TGCGCCAGCAGCTTTGACAGCAGCTACGAGCAGTACTTC	CASSFDSSYEQYF
19	TRBV23-1	NA	TRBD1	TRBJ2-1	TGCGCCAGCAGTCAGGGGGTCAGGGGGCCCTTTACTCGCTACAATGAGCAGTTCTTC	CASSQGVRGPFTRYNEQFF
15	TRBV14	NA	NA	TRBJ1-4	TGTGCCAGCAGCCATCTACAGGGACCTGGTGAAAAACTGTTTTTT	CASSHLQGPGEKLFF
14	TRBV10-3	NA	NA	TRBJ2-7	TGTGCCATCACGGATGAGGACACTCTCCACGAGCAGTACTTC	CAITDEDTLHEQYF
17	TRBV27	NA	TRBD1	TRBJ1-4	TGTGCCAGCAGTTCGGACAGGGGAAGATCAACTAATGAAAAACTGTTTTTT	CASSSDRGRSTNEKLFF
19	TRBV2	NA	NA	TRBJ2-3	TGTGCCAGCAGTGACCCCACCCTGACGGGAGACGGAGGCACAGATACGCAGTATTTT	CASSDPTLTGDGGTDTQYF
15	TRBV7-2	once	NA	TRBJ2-7	TGTGCCAGCAGCTTAGACCCTTCCAGCTCCTACGAGCAGTACTTC	CASSLDPSSSYEQYF
14	TRBV27	once	TRBD1	TRBJ2-7	TGTGCCAGCGGGAGGACAGGGAGCTCCTACGAGCAGTACTTC	CASGRTGSSYEQYF
15	TRBV4-1	NA	TRBD1	TRBJ1-1	TGCGCCAGCAGCCATGTTTCAGGGGGGAACACTGAAGCTTTCTTT	CASSHVSGGNTEAFF
18	TRBV28	NA	NA	TRBJ2-1	TGTGCCAGCAGTCCCCAACGGGGGACTCTCCCCGTCCACAATGAGCAGTTCTTC	CASSPQRGTLPVHNEQFF
13	TRBV29-1	NA	NA	TRBJ1-2	TGCAGCGTCCCACAGGGAGTTTCCTATGGCTACACCTTC	CSVPQGVSYGYTF
15	TRBV13	NA	TRBD1	TRBJ1-2	TGTGCCAGCAGCCTGAGGGACAGGGTCGCCTATGGCTACACCTTC	CASSLRDRVAYGYTF
14	TRBV14	NA	NA	TRBJ2-7	TGTGCCAGCAGCCAAGATCGCGGGAACTACGAGCAGTACTTC	CASSQDRGNYEQYF
13	TRBV11-2	NA	NA	TRBJ2-1	TGTGCCAGCAGCCAGATAAGGAGCGGCGAGCAGTTCTTC	CASSQIRSGEQFF
15	TRBV27	NA	TRBD2	TRBJ2-1	TGTGCCAGCAGTTGGACCGGGACTAGCGCGTCTGAGCAGTTCTTC	CASSWTGTSASEQFF
13	TRBV28	NA	TRBD1	TRBJ2-7	TGTGCCAGTTCGACAGGGCTATACTACGAGCAGTACTTC	CASSTGLYYEQYF
18	TRBV5-6	once	TRBD2	TRBJ2-1	TGTGCCAGCGGCTTGGGTTCTAGCGGGAGCTGGGAGGGAAATGAGCAGTTCTTC	CASGLGSSGSWEGNEQFF
15	TRBV7-9	NA	NA	TRBJ1-5	TGTTCCAGCAATTGTCGGAGAAATAGCAATCAGCCCCAGCATTTT	CSSNCRRNSNQPQHF